Listed below are T cell receptor beta chains from one sample, sequenced in a study of cytomegalovirus exposure and HLA in healthy donors. Sequenced by immunoSEQ multiplex PCR; TCRdb stores in-frame clones only, minus some. The sample shows approximately 180,000 clones, roughly nine tenths of them seen only once. Sequencing used PBMCs. Receptors were obtained from a girl less than two years old in good health and CMV-seronegative. CDR3s include the opening cysteine and the closing phenylalanine or tryptophan. The D gene is left open where the match is weak. Only some rows state a clone size, as once, few, many or a class for expanded clones.

v_gene	d_gene	j_gene	abundance	CDR3aa	CDR3nt
TRBV6-5	.	TRBJ2-5	.	CASSYGLVETQYF	TGTGCCAGCAGTTACGGCCTTGTAGAGACCCAGTACTTC
TRBV19	TRBD1	TRBJ2-2	.	CASSTLSDRVTGELFF	TGTGCCAGTAGTACCCTCTCAGACAGGGTAACCGGGGAGCTGTTTTTT
TRBV10-3	TRBD2	TRBJ2-3	.	CAIKTTSGGRDTQYF	TGTGCCATCAAGACGACTAGCGGGGGAAGAGATACGCAGTATTTT
TRBV25-1	TRBD1	TRBJ1-3	.	CAILPDRGGNTVYF	TGTGCCATCCTGCCTGACAGGGGTGGAAACACCGTATATTTT
TRBV23-1	TRBD1	TRBJ1-5	.	CASSRHRGWQPQHF	TGCGCCAGCAGTCGTCACAGGGGTTGGCAGCCCCAGCATTTT
TRBV7-8	.	TRBJ1-5	.	CASSYGGAGQPQHF	TGTGCCAGCAGCTACGGGGGGGCGGGACAGCCCCAGCATTTT
TRBV27	TRBD1	TRBJ1-2	.	CASSLLGPTGGNYGYTF	TGTGCCAGCAGTTTATTGGGGCCGACAGGGGGTAACTATGGCTACACCTTC
TRBV25-1	.	TRBJ2-7	.	CASSSPLWPYEQYF	TGTGCCAGCAGTTCCCCCCTTTGGCCCTACGAGCAGTACTTC
TRBV5-4	.	TRBJ2-5	.	CASSLNHRTEETQYF	TGTGCCAGCAGCTTGAATCATCGAACGGAAGAGACCCAGTACTTC
TRBV4-1	TRBD2	TRBJ2-1	.	CASSQGTPAGGRGEQFF	TGCGCCAGCAGCCAAGGCACCCCAGCGGGGGGCCGAGGTGAGCAGTTCTTC
TRBV9	TRBD2	TRBJ2-3	.	CASSGRLAADTQYF	TGTGCCAGCAGCGGTCGACTAGCGGCAGATACGCAGTATTTT
TRBV4-1	TRBD1	TRBJ2-7	few	CASSQDRSRGPSYEQYF	TGCGCCAGCAGCCAAGATCGAAGCAGGGGGCCCTCCTACGAGCAGTACTTC
TRBV29-1	.	TRBJ1-1	.	CSVVGIGGNTEAFF	TGCAGCGTTGTAGGAATTGGAGGGAACACTGAAGCTTTCTTT
TRBV29-1	TRBD2	TRBJ2-1	few	CSVDRLAGVNEQFF	TGCAGCGTTGACAGGCTAGCGGGGGTCAATGAGCAGTTCTTC
TRBV23-1	.	TRBJ1-4	.	CASSQSRENEKLFF	TGCGCCAGCAGTCAATCGCGAGAGAATGAAAAACTGTTTTTT
TRBV6-1	TRBD1	TRBJ2-7	.	CASSDRGRMNYEQYF	TGTGCCAGCAGTGACAGGGGGCGAATGAACTACGAGCAGTACTTC
TRBV13	TRBD2	TRBJ2-3	.	CASSRAGGTDTQYF	TGTGCCAGCAGCCGAGCGGGAGGCACAGATACGCAGTATTTT
TRBV7-3	TRBD1	TRBJ1-1	.	CASSLTSGGEAFF	TGTGCCAGCAGCTTAACTTCAGGGGGAGAAGCTTTCTTT
TRBV10-3	TRBD1	TRBJ2-5	.	CAITPGDRGQTQYF	TGTGCCATCACCCCGGGGGACAGGGGACAGACCCAGTACTTC
TRBV5-1	TRBD1	TRBJ2-2	.	CASSFRGMDTGELFF	TGCGCCAGCAGCTTCAGGGGGATGGACACCGGGGAGCTGTTTTTT
TRBV7-8	TRBD2	TRBJ2-3	.	CASSLARGGDSDTQYF	TGTGCCAGCAGCTTAGCTCGCGGGGGGGATTCAGATACGCAGTATTTT
TRBV6-5	TRBD2	TRBJ2-7	.	CASSYTAGGSNEQYF	TGTGCCAGCAGTTACACGGCGGGAGGGTCCAACGAGCAGTACTTC
TRBV27	TRBD2	TRBJ2-3	once	CASSPRGGQGLAGFRGTDTQYF	TGTGCCAGCAGTCCCCGTGGGGGGCAGGGACTAGCGGGATTTCGGGGCACAGATACGCAGTATTTT
TRBV6-5	.	TRBJ1-2	once	CASRGQVVNYGYTF	TGTGCCAGCAGGGGACAAGTCGTTAACTATGGCTACACCTTC
TRBV6-5	TRBD1	TRBJ2-3	few	CASSSGTGGPDTQYF	TGTGCCAGCAGTTCCGGGACAGGGGGCCCAGATACGCAGTATTTT
TRBV7-3	TRBD1	TRBJ1-2	.	CASSLSHRQGEYYGYTF	TGTGCCAGCAGCTTAAGCCACCGACAGGGGGAGTACTATGGCTACACCTTC
TRBV6-1	.	TRBJ1-4	.	CASIGQLRRGEKLFF	TGTGCCAGCATCGGACAGTTACGTAGGGGTGAAAAACTGTTTTTT
TRBV7-8	TRBD2	TRBJ2-7	.	CASSDGLARYEQYF	TGTGCCAGCAGCGACGGACTAGCGCGGTACGAGCAGTACTTC
TRBV5-1	TRBD2	TRBJ2-7	once	CASSFGGGITYEQYF	TGCGCCAGCAGCTTTGGCGGGGGAATCACCTACGAGCAGTACTTC
TRBV5-6	TRBD1	TRBJ1-1	.	CASSLVDRAYTEAFF	TGTGCCAGCAGCTTGGTGGACAGGGCGTACACTGAAGCTTTCTTT
TRBV25-1	TRBD1	TRBJ2-2	.	CASTGGKNRNTGELFF	TGTGCCAGCACAGGGGGAAAAAATCGGAACACCGGGGAGCTGTTTTTT